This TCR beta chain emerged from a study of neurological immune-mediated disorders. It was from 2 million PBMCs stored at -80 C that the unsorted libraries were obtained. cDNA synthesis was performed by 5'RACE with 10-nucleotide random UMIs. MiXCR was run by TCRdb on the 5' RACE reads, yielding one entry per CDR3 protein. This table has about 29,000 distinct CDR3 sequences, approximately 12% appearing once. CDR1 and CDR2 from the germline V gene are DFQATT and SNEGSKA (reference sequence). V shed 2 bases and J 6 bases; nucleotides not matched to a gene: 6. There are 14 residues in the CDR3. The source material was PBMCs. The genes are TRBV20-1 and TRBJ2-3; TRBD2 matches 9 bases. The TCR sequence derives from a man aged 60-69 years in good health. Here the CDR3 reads CSARLAGSGDTQYF. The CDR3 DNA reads TGCAGTGCTAGACTAGCGGGATCCGGTGATACGCAGTATTTT.